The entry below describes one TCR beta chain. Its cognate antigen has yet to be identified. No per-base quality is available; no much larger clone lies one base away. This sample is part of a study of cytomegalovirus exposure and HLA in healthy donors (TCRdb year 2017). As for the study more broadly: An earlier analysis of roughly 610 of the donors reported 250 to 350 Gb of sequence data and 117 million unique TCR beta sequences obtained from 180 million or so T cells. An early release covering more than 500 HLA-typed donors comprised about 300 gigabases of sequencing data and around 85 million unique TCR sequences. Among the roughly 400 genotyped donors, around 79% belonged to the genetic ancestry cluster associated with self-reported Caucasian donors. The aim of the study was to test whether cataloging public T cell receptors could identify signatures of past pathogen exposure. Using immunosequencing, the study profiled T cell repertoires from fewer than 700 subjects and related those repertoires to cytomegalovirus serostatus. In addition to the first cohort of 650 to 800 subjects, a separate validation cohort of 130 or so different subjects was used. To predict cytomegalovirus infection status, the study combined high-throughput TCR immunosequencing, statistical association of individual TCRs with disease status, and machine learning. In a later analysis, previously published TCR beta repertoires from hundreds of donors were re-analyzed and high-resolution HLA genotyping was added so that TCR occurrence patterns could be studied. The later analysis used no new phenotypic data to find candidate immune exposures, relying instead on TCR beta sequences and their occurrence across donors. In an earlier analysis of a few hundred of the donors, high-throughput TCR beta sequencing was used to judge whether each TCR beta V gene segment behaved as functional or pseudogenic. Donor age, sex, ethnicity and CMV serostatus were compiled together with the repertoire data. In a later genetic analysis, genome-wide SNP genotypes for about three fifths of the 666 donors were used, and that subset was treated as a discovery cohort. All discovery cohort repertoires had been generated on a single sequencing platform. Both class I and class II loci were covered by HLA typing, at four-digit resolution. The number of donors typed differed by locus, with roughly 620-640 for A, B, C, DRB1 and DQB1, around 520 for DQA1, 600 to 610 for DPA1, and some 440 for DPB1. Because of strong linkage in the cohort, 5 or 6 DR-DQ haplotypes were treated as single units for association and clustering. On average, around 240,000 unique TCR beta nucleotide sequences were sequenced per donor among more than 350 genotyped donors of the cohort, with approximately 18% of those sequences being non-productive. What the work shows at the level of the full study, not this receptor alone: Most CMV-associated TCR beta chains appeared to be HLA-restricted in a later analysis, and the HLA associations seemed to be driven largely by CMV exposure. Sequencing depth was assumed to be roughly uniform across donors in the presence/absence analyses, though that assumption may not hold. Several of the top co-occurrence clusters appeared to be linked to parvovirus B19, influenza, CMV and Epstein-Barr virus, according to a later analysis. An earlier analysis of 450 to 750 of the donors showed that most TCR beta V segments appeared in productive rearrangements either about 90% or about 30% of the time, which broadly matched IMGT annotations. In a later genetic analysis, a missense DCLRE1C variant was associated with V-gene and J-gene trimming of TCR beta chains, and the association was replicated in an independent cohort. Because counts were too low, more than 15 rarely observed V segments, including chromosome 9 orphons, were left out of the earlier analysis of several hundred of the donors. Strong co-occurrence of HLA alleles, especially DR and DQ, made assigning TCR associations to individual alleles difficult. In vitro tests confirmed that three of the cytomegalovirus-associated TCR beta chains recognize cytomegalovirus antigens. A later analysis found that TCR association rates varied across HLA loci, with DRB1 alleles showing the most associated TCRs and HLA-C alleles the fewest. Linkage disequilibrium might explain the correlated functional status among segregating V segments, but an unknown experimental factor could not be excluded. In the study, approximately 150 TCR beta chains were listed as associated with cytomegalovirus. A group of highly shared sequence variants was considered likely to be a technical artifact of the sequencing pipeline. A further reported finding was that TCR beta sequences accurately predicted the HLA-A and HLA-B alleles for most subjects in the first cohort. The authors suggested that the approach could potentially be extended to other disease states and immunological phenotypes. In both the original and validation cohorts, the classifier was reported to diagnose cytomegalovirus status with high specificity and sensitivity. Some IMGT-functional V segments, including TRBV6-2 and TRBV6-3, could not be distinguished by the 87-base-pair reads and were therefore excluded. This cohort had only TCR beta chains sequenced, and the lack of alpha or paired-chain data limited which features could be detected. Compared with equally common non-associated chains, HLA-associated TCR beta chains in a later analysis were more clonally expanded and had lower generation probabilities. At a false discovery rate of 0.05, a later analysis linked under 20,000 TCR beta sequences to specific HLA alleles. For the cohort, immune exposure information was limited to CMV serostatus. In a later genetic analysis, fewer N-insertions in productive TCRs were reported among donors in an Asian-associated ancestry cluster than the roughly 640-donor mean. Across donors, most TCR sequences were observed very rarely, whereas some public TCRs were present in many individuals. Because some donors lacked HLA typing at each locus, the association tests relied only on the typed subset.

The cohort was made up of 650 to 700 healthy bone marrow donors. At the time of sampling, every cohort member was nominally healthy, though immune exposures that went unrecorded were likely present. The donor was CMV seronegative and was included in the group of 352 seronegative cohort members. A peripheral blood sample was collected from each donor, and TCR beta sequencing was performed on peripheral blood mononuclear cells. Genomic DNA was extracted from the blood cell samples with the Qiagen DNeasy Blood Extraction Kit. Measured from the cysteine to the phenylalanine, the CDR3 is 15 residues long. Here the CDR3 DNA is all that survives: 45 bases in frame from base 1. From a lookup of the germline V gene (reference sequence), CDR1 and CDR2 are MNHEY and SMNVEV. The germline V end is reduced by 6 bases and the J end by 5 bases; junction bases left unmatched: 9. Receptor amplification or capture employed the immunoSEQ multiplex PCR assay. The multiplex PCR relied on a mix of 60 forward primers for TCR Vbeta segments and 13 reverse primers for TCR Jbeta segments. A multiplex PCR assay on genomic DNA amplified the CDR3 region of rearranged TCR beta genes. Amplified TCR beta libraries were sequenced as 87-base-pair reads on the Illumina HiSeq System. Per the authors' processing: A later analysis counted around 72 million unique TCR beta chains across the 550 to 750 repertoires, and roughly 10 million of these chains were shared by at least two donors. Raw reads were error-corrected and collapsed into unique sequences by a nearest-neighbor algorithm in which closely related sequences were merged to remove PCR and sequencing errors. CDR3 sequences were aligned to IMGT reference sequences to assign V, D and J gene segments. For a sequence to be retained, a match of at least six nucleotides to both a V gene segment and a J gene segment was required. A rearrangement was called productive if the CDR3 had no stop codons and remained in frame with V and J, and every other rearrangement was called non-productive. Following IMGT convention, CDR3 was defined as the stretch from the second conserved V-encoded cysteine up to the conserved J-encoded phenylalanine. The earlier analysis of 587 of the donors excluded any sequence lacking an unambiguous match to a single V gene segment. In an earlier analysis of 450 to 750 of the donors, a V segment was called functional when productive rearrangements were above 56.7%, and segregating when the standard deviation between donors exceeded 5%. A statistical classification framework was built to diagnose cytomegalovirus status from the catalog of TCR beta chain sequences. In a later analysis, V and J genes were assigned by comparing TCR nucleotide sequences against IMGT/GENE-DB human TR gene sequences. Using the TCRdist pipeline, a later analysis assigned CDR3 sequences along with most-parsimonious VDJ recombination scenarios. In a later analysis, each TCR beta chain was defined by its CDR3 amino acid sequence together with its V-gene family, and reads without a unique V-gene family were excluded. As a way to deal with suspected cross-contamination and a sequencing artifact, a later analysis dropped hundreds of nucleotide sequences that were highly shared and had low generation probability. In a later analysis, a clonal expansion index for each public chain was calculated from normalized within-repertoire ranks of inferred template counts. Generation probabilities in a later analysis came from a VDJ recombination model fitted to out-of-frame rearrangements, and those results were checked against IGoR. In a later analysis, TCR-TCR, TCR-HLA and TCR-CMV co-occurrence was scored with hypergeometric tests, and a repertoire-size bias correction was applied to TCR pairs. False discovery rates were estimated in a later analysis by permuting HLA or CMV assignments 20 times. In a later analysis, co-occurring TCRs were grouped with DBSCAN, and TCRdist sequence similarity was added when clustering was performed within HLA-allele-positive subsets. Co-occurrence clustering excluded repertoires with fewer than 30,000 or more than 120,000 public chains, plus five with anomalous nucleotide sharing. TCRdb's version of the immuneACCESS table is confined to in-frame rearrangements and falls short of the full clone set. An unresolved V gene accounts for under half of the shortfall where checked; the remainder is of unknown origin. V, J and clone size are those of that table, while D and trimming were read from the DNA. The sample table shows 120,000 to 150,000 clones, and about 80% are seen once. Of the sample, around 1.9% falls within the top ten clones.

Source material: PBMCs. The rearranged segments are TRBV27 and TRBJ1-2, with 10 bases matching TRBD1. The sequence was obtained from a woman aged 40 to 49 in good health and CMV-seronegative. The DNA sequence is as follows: TGTGCCAGCAGCCCCAGACAGGGGGCGATATATGGCTACACCTTC. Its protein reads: CASSPRQGAIYGYTF.